A selection of T cell receptor beta chains follows, all from one sample in a study of blood T cell repertoires in COVID-19. Assay used: immunoSEQ multiplex PCR; TCRdb lists only in-frame clones, some missing. The repertoire holds approximately 290,000 clones, with 90% as singletons. Material for sequencing was PBMCs or T cells enriched from blood (not recorded which). These receptors all stem from a woman aged 25 to 45 who had recovered from COVID-19. Both conserved end residues are part of each CDR3. A D gene is named only where the DNA matches it firmly. The listing skips clone size in some rows; elsewhere it reads once, few, many or a size class.

d_gene,abundance,v_gene,j_gene,CDR3nt,CDR3aa
TRBD2,.,TRBV7-2,TRBJ2-1,TGTGCCAGCAGCTTAGTTGCCAGCGGGAGCAATGAGCAGTTCTTC,CASSLVASGSNEQFF
TRBD1,.,TRBV28,TRBJ2-7,TGTGCCAGCCTAAAGGACAGGGTACTCTACGAGCAGTACTTC,CASLKDRVLYEQYF
.,once,TRBV28,TRBJ2-2,TGTGCCAGCAGTTTAGGAGCCGGGGAGCTGTTTTTT,CASSLGAGELFF
TRBD2,.,TRBV14,TRBJ2-7,TGTGCCAGCAGCCAAGGTGGTACGCAGCGGGGCGAGCAGTACTTC,CASSQGGTQRGEQYF
TRBD2,.,TRBV6-5,TRBJ2-1,TGTGCCGGCGGGAGGGACCCTAATGAGCAGTTCTTC,CAGGRDPNEQFF
.,once,TRBV4-3,TRBJ2-1,TGCGCCAGCAGCGCTGAGGGGGACCCCTCCTACAATGAGCAGTTCTTC,CASSAEGDPSYNEQFF
TRBD1,.,TRBV3-1/TRBV3-2,TRBJ1-2,TGTGCCAGCAGCCAAGATGTAACAGGGGCAATAAACTATGGCTACACCTTC,CASSQDVTGAINYGYTF
.,.,TRBV11-2,TRBJ2-1,TGTGCCAGCAGCTTAGTTTTCATGTCGTCGAGCGTTCAAGACAATGAGCAGTTCTTC,CASSLVFMSSSVQDNEQFF
TRBD2,.,TRBV9,TRBJ2-3,TGTGCCAGCAGCGTAGCCACTCCTAGCGGGGGGTCGATCGTTAGCACAGATACGCAGTATTTT,CASSVATPSGGSIVSTDTQYF
.,.,TRBV27,TRBJ1-5,TGTGCCAGCAGTCGACACGGTCAGCCCCAGCATTTT,CASSRHGQPQHF
.,.,TRBV19,TRBJ2-3,TGTGCCAGTAGTATCGGCGGTAGCACAGATACGCAGTATTTT,CASSIGGSTDTQYF